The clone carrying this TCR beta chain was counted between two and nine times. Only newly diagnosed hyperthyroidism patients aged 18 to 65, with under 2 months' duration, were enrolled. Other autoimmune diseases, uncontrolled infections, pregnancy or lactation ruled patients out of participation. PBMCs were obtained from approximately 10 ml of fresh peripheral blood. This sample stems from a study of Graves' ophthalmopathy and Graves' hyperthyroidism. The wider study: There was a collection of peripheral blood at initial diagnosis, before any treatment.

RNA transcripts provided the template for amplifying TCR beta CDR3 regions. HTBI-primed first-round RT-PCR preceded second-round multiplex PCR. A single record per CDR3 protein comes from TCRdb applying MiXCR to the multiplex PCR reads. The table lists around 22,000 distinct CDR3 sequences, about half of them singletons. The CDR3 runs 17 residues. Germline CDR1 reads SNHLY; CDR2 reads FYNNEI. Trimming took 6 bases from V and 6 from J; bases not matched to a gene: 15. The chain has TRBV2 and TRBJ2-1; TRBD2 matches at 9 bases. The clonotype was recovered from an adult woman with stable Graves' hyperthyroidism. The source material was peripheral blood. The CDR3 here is CASRSRGASGDINEQFF. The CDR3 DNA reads TGTGCCAGCAGATCCCGCGGGGCTAGCGGGGACATCAATGAGCAGTTCTTC.